Listed below are T cell receptor beta chains from one sample, sequenced in a study of cytomegalovirus exposure and HLA in healthy donors. TCRdb keeps only in-frame clones here, not all; method: immunoSEQ multiplex PCR. Seen here are 160,000 or so clones, 80% to 90% observed once, and the top ten hold approximately 11%. The sample comprised PBMCs. These receptors were obtained from a man aged 50 to 60 in good health and CMV-seropositive. Each CDR3 is given with its conserved first and last residue. The order of the fields is D gene, J gene, V gene, clone size, CDR3 protein, CDR3 DNA. The D gene is left open where the match is weak. Only some rows state a clone size, as once, few, many or a class for expanded clones.

d_gene: NA
j_gene: TRBJ2-5
v_gene: TRBV5-4
abundance: NA
CDR3aa: CASSSGRQETQYF
CDR3nt: TGTGCCAGCAGCTCTGGGAGACAAGAGACCCAGTACTTC

d_gene: TRBD1
j_gene: TRBJ1-5
v_gene: TRBV7-2
abundance: NA
CDR3aa: CASSLRTGGDQPQHF
CDR3nt: TGTGCCAGCAGCTTAAGAACAGGGGGCGACCAGCCCCAGCATTTT

d_gene: NA
j_gene: TRBJ2-1
v_gene: TRBV5-6
abundance: few
CDR3aa: CASSLERGIEQFF
CDR3nt: TGTGCCAGCAGCTTGGAAAGGGGGATTGAGCAGTTCTTC

d_gene: NA
j_gene: TRBJ2-2
v_gene: TRBV9
abundance: NA
CDR3aa: CASSVVNRATGELFF
CDR3nt: TGTGCCAGCAGCGTAGTGAACAGGGCCACCGGGGAGCTGTTTTTT

d_gene: TRBD1
j_gene: TRBJ2-7
v_gene: TRBV18
abundance: NA
CDR3aa: CASSKGQGSYEQYF
CDR3nt: TGTGCCAGCTCAAAGGGACAGGGCTCCTACGAGCAGTACTTC

d_gene: NA
j_gene: TRBJ2-5
v_gene: TRBV7-2
abundance: few
CDR3aa: CASSDLTGVGETQYF
CDR3nt: TGTGCCAGCAGCGATCTCACGGGAGTAGGGGAGACCCAGTACTTC

d_gene: NA
j_gene: TRBJ2-5
v_gene: TRBV7-2
abundance: NA
CDR3aa: CASSPATSQETQYF
CDR3nt: TGTGCCAGCAGCCCAGCGACTAGTCAAGAGACCCAGTACTTC

d_gene: NA
j_gene: TRBJ2-7
v_gene: TRBV6-5
abundance: NA
CDR3aa: CASSYLMTGSNEQYF
CDR3nt: TGTGCCAGCAGTTACCTAATGACAGGTTCAAACGAGCAGTACTTC

d_gene: TRBD1
j_gene: TRBJ1-5
v_gene: TRBV4-3
abundance: NA
CDR3aa: CASSQEKDRGQPQHF
CDR3nt: TGCGCCAGCAGCCAAGAAAAGGACAGGGGTCAGCCCCAGCATTTT

d_gene: NA
j_gene: TRBJ2-7
v_gene: TRBV11-2
abundance: few
CDR3aa: CASSLSQGSYYEQYF
CDR3nt: TGTGCCAGCAGCTTATCCCAGGGTTCCTACTACGAGCAGTACTTC

d_gene: TRBD2
j_gene: TRBJ2-5
v_gene: TRBV4-2
abundance: NA
CDR3aa: CASSQVWTSGGGYQETQYF
CDR3nt: TGTGCCAGCAGCCAAGTCTGGACTAGCGGGGGGGGATACCAAGAGACCCAGTACTTC

d_gene: TRBD1
j_gene: TRBJ2-7
v_gene: TRBV9
abundance: NA
CDR3aa: CASSPQTGGGEQYF
CDR3nt: TGTGCCAGCAGCCCTCAGACAGGGGGCGGCGAGCAGTACTTC

d_gene: NA
j_gene: TRBJ1-4
v_gene: TRBV9
abundance: NA
CDR3aa: CASRGRGTNEKLFF
CDR3nt: TGTGCCAGCAGAGGGAGGGGGACTAATGAAAAACTGTTTTTT

d_gene: NA
j_gene: TRBJ2-1
v_gene: TRBV29-1
abundance: NA
CDR3aa: CSVEEVGYNEQFF
CDR3nt: TGCAGCGTTGAAGAGGTCGGTTACAATGAGCAGTTCTTC

d_gene: TRBD2
j_gene: TRBJ2-1
v_gene: TRBV4-1
abundance: NA
CDR3aa: CASSPREQGRYNEQFF
CDR3nt: TGCGCCAGCAGCCCGCGGGAGCAGGGAAGGTACAATGAGCAGTTCTTC

d_gene: NA
j_gene: TRBJ1-6
v_gene: TRBV28
abundance: NA
CDR3aa: CASRTGSNSPLHF
CDR3nt: TGTGCCAGCAGGACAGGTTCCAATTCACCCCTCCACTTT

d_gene: NA
j_gene: TRBJ2-5
v_gene: TRBV11-1
abundance: NA
CDR3aa: CASSSSPEQKETQYF
CDR3nt: TGTGCCAGCAGCTCCTCCCCGGAACAGAAAGAGACCCAGTACTTC

d_gene: TRBD2
j_gene: TRBJ2-3
v_gene: TRBV29-1
abundance: NA
CDR3aa: CSVESGREEMSTDTQYF
CDR3nt: TGCAGCGTTGAAAGCGGGAGGGAGGAGATGTCCACAGATACGCAGTATTTT

d_gene: TRBD1
j_gene: TRBJ2-1
v_gene: TRBV10-3
abundance: NA
CDR3aa: CAISWTGMSDEQFF
CDR3nt: TGTGCCATCAGTTGGACAGGGATGAGCGATGAGCAGTTCTTC

d_gene: NA
j_gene: TRBJ2-7
v_gene: TRBV2
abundance: NA
CDR3aa: CASRDISYEQYF
CDR3nt: TGTGCCAGCCGGGATATCTCCTACGAGCAGTACTTC

d_gene: TRBD1
j_gene: TRBJ2-2
v_gene: TRBV6-5
abundance: NA
CDR3aa: CASSSNRGLNTGELFF
CDR3nt: TGTGCCAGCAGTTCGAACAGGGGGCTGAACACCGGGGAGCTGTTTTTT

d_gene: TRBD1
j_gene: TRBJ2-7
v_gene: TRBV29-1
abundance: NA
CDR3aa: CSVEMGDRESYEQYF
CDR3nt: TGCAGCGTTGAAATGGGGGACAGGGAATCCTACGAGCAGTACTTC

d_gene: NA
j_gene: TRBJ1-6
v_gene: TRBV10-3
abundance: NA
CDR3aa: CAISESGESYNSPLHF
CDR3nt: TGTGCCATCAGTGAGTCAGGGGAATCCTATAATTCACCCCTCCACTTT

d_gene: NA
j_gene: TRBJ2-1
v_gene: TRBV11-2
abundance: NA
CDR3aa: CASSPLQYNEQFF
CDR3nt: TGTGCCAGCAGCCCCCTCCAGTACAATGAGCAGTTCTTC

d_gene: NA
j_gene: TRBJ2-7
v_gene: TRBV7-9
abundance: NA
CDR3aa: CASSPRISEQYF
CDR3nt: TGTGCCAGCAGCCCCAGGATCAGCGAGCAGTACTTC

d_gene: TRBD1
j_gene: TRBJ1-1
v_gene: TRBV7-9
abundance: NA
CDR3aa: CASSLGVGTGGALGTEAFF
CDR3nt: TGTGCCAGCAGCTTAGGGGTAGGGACAGGGGGCGCATTAGGCACTGAAGCTTTCTTT

d_gene: NA
j_gene: TRBJ1-4
v_gene: TRBV19
abundance: NA
CDR3aa: CASSIGGKVEKLFF
CDR3nt: TGTGCCAGTAGTATTGGCGGGAAGGTTGAAAAACTGTTTTTT

d_gene: NA
j_gene: TRBJ2-1
v_gene: TRBV2
abundance: few
CDR3aa: CASSDYIQVGSYNEQFF
CDR3nt: TGTGCCAGCAGTGATTATATTCAGGTTGGCTCCTACAATGAGCAGTTCTTC

d_gene: TRBD2
j_gene: TRBJ2-3
v_gene: TRBV29-1
abundance: NA
CDR3aa: CSVEKMGTSGGTDTQYF
CDR3nt: TGCAGCGTTGAAAAGATGGGGACTAGCGGGGGGACAGATACGCAGTATTTT

d_gene: NA
j_gene: TRBJ2-3
v_gene: TRBV12-5
abundance: NA
CDR3aa: CASTDSNTDTQYF
CDR3nt: TGTGCTAGTACGGACAGTAACACAGATACGCAGTATTTT

d_gene: TRBD2
j_gene: TRBJ2-3
v_gene: TRBV9
abundance: NA
CDR3aa: CASSDRLAGVDTQYF
CDR3nt: TGTGCCAGCAGCGACCGACTAGCGGGAGTGGATACGCAGTATTTT

d_gene: TRBD2
j_gene: TRBJ2-5
v_gene: TRBV2
abundance: NA
CDR3aa: CASSETRSAGGSKETQYF
CDR3nt: TGTGCCAGCAGTGAAACCCGGTCGGCGGGAGGATCCAAAGAGACCCAGTACTTC

d_gene: NA
j_gene: TRBJ1-1
v_gene: TRBV6-1
abundance: NA
CDR3aa: CASIRLEGTEAFF
CDR3nt: TGTGCCAGCATCAGACTTGAGGGCACTGAAGCTTTCTTT

d_gene: TRBD2
j_gene: TRBJ2-2
v_gene: TRBV10-3
abundance: NA
CDR3aa: CAISESIPAGGTGELFF
CDR3nt: TGTGCCATCAGTGAGTCGATTCCAGCGGGAGGGACCGGGGAGCTGTTTTTT

d_gene: TRBD1
j_gene: TRBJ2-2
v_gene: TRBV9
abundance: NA
CDR3aa: CASSVAPGGDVGELFF
CDR3nt: TGTGCCAGCAGCGTAGCTCCAGGGGGTGATGTCGGGGAGCTGTTTTTT

d_gene: NA
j_gene: TRBJ1-6
v_gene: TRBV2
abundance: NA
CDR3aa: CASSEQGASPLHF
CDR3nt: TGTGCCAGCAGTGAACAGGGTGCTTCACCCCTCCACTTT

d_gene: NA
j_gene: TRBJ2-1
v_gene: TRBV11-2
abundance: NA
CDR3aa: CASSLDWGEQFF
CDR3nt: TGTGCCAGCAGCTTAGACTGGGGCGAGCAGTTCTTC

d_gene: TRBD1
j_gene: TRBJ1-2
v_gene: TRBV4-2
abundance: NA
CDR3aa: CASSQEGTGENGYTF
CDR3nt: TGTGCCAGCAGCCAAGAAGGGACAGGGGAGAACGGCTACACCTTC

d_gene: TRBD2
j_gene: TRBJ2-1
v_gene: TRBV5-1
abundance: NA
CDR3aa: CASSPRTSGGINEQFF
CDR3nt: TGCGCCAGCAGCCCGAGGACTAGCGGGGGTATAAATGAGCAGTTCTTC

d_gene: TRBD2
j_gene: TRBJ2-3
v_gene: TRBV6-5
abundance: NA
CDR3aa: CASSSRGGSNTQYF
CDR3nt: TGTGCCAGCAGTTCCCGGGGGGGGAGTAATACGCAGTATTTT

d_gene: NA
j_gene: TRBJ1-2
v_gene: TRBV7-2
abundance: NA
CDR3aa: CASSLAGFDSSNYGYTF
CDR3nt: TGTGCCAGCAGCTTAGCCGGATTCGACAGCTCTAACTATGGCTACACCTTC

d_gene: NA
j_gene: TRBJ1-1
v_gene: TRBV29-1
abundance: NA
CDR3aa: CSVRPTGFRMNTEAFF
CDR3nt: TGCAGCGTACGTCCCACAGGGTTCAGGATGAACACTGAAGCTTTCTTT

d_gene: TRBD1
j_gene: TRBJ2-2
v_gene: TRBV7-2
abundance: once
CDR3aa: CASSWGQPNTGELFF
CDR3nt: TGTGCCAGCAGCTGGGGACAGCCGAACACCGGGGAGCTGTTTTTT

d_gene: NA
j_gene: TRBJ1-2
v_gene: TRBV19
abundance: NA
CDR3aa: CASSIDRTDLMGYTF
CDR3nt: TGTGCCAGTAGTATAGATCGAACAGACCTTATGGGCTACACCTTC

d_gene: NA
j_gene: TRBJ1-4
v_gene: TRBV7-9
abundance: NA
CDR3aa: CASSLVGLGEKLFF
CDR3nt: TGTGCCAGCAGCTTAGTCGGGTTAGGTGAAAAACTGTTTTTT

d_gene: TRBD2
j_gene: TRBJ2-2
v_gene: TRBV4-3
abundance: NA
CDR3aa: CASSQDPSGYTGELFF
CDR3nt: TGCGCCAGCAGCCAAGATCCTAGCGGTTACACCGGGGAGCTGTTTTTT

d_gene: NA
j_gene: TRBJ1-3
v_gene: TRBV19
abundance: few
CDR3aa: CASRSQGAGNTIYF
CDR3nt: TGTGCCAGTAGGTCACAGGGTGCTGGAAACACCATATATTTT

d_gene: NA
j_gene: TRBJ2-1
v_gene: TRBV5-4
abundance: NA
CDR3aa: CASSLRGEQFF
CDR3nt: TGTGCCAGCAGCTTGCGGGGTGAGCAGTTCTTC

d_gene: NA
j_gene: TRBJ2-7
v_gene: TRBV19
abundance: NA
CDR3aa: CASSTYGGSPLEQYF
CDR3nt: TGTGCCAGTAGTACGTACGGGGGATCCCCTCTGGAGCAGTACTTC

d_gene: NA
j_gene: TRBJ1-2
v_gene: TRBV5-4
abundance: once
CDR3aa: CASSLGAGNYGYTF
CDR3nt: TGTGCCAGCAGCCTGGGGGCAGGGAACTATGGCTACACCTTC

d_gene: NA
j_gene: TRBJ2-6
v_gene: TRBV18
abundance: NA
CDR3aa: CASSPWADPDSGANVLTF
CDR3nt: TGTGCCAGCTCACCTTGGGCCGACCCGGACTCTGGGGCCAACGTCCTGACTTTC